This T cell receptor (beta chain) was documented in a study of OX40 agonist ivuxolimab in advanced cancers. Study at large: Patients were dosed with the agonistic anti-OX40 (CD134) antibody ivuxolimab. A male proportion of 70% to 90% was recorded, with mean age 60 years and range roughly 23 to 79.

As to this clone: Antigen specificity is unknown.

Data came from immunoSEQ multiplex PCR; TCRdb stores just in-frame clones and leaves some out. The top ten clones hold approximately 25% of a sample with some 80,000 clones, 84% of them seen once. Study results and limitations: Expanded clones belonging to CD8+ T cells outnumbered, on average, those of CD4+.

This CDR3 is built from 16 residues. Trimming took off 1 base at V and 6 bases at J, with 16 bases between the two ends. Germline V gene data show CDR1 as LGHNA and CDR2 as YNFKEQ. The V and J genes are TRBV4-2 and TRBJ2-1, with D possibly TRBD2 on 5 matching bases. The origin of this receptor is an adult with an advanced solid tumor such as melanoma, head and neck, liver or kidney cancer. Sample: CD4+ or CD8+ T cells sorted from blood, taken in a trial of the OX40 agonist ivuxolimab. DNA of the CDR3: TGTGCCAGCAGCCAAGCCGACGGGCTTAGCGTCAATGAGCAGTTCTTC. Translated: CASSQADGLSVNEQFF.